The 31 T cell receptor beta chains listed next were all sequenced from one sample in a study of T cells after yellow fever vaccination. A single record per CDR3 protein comes from TCRdb applying MiXCR to the 5' RACE reads. The table records about 340,000 distinct CDR3 sequences, 3% to 4.5% of them present only once. The specimen comprised PBMCs, sampled 5 days after the yellow fever booster vaccination. The source is a man younger than 35 who received the YFV17D yellow fever vaccine.

This chain links TRBV12-3 or TRBV12-4 with TRBJ2-3, with D possibly TRBD1 on 5 matching bases. The CDR3 sequence is 17 residues long. V was clipped by 7 bases and J by 4 bases, with 24 bases between them. CDR3 region: CASNPTLLSGNADTQYF. DNA for the CDR3: TGTGCCAGCAACCCGACTCTCCTCTCAGGGAACGCAGATACGCAGTATTTT.

V gene TRBV9 combines with J gene TRBJ1-3, with D possibly TRBD1 on 5 matching bases. The CDR3 totals 15 residues. CDR1 is SGDLS, CDR2 YYNGEE, per germline. V lost 3 bases, J lost 2 bases, and 12 bases lay in between. CDR3 protein: CASSGRGSPGNTIYF. The CDR3 DNA reads as TGTGCCAGCAGCGGAAGGGGTTCCCCTGGAAACACCATATATTTT.

The J gene is TRBJ2-1, the V gene TRBV5-1; TRBD2 matches 12 bases. Germline V gives CDR1 SGHRS, CDR2 YFSETQ. V lost 3 bases, J lost 2 bases, and 6 bases stayed unmatched. This CDR3 has 17 amino acids. CDR3 nucleotides: TGCGCCAGCAGCTCGGCCAGGACTAGCGGGACCTACAATGAGCAGTTCTTC. Translation: CASSSARTSGTYNEQFF.

This clonotype has just a few counts. The chain uses TRBV9 and TRBJ2-3; D is perhaps TRBD2 (7 bases). Looked up from germline, CDR1 is SGDLS and CDR2 is YYNGEE. This CDR3 has 15 amino acids. Trimming removed 3 bases at V and 3 bases at J, with 14 bases between. CDR3 nucleotides: TGTGCCAGCAGCGCCTGGGGGGGGGCTACAGATACGCAGTATTTT. It translates to CASSAWGGATDTQYF.

In this sample, this clonotype turned up many times. The gene calls are TRBV9 and TRBJ1-6; maybe TRBD1 (5 bases). The CDR3 consists of 16 residues. Per germline, CDR1 SGDLS and CDR2 YYNGEE. The V end lost 1 base, the J end lost 4 bases, and 12 bases lay between the germline ends. CDR3 sequence reads: CASSVHGDRYNSPLHF. The CDR3 nucleotides read TGTGCCAGCAGCGTACACGGGGACCGTTATAATTCACCCCTCCACTTT.

This clonotype was seen at least ten times. The gene calls are TRBV27 and TRBJ1-1, with D possibly matching TRBD1 (5 bases). The ends were cut back, 6 bases at V and 0 bases at J, with 11 bases in the middle. Germline V lookup: CDR1 MNHEY, CDR2 SMNVEV (reference sequence). The CDR3 has 14 amino acids. In DNA, the CDR3 is TGTGCCAGCAGAGGGGCCGGGGTGAACACTGAAGCTTTCTTT. This translates into CASRGAGVNTEAFF.

J is TRBJ2-2 and V is TRBV5-1, with D hard to call. V was cut by 7 bases and J by 3 bases, with 13 bases left in between. The CDR3 has 14 amino acids. Germline V lookup: CDR1 SGHRS, CDR2 YFSETQ. The CDR3 protein is CASAEAEHTGELFF. The CDR3 region has the DNA TGCGCCAGCGCCGAGGCAGAGCACACCGGGGAGCTGTTTTTT.

The chain has TRBV20-1 and TRBJ1-2; D may be TRBD1 (5 bases). The CDR3 has 12 amino acids. Germline V gene data show CDR1 as DFQATT and CDR2 as SNEGSKA (reference sequence). V was trimmed by 8 bases and J by 4 bases, leaving 14 bases between them. CDR3 region: CSTGVSSYGYTF. DNA of the CDR3: TGCAGTACAGGCGTCTCTAGCTATGGCTACACCTTC.

The chain has TRBV20-1 and TRBJ1-3, with TRBD1 matching over 9 bases. Trimming at V came to 5 bases and at J to 3 bases, leaving 8 bases not matched to a gene. Per the germline V gene, CDR1 is DFQATT and CDR2 is SNEGSKA (reference sequence). This CDR3 is 15 amino acids long. The CDR3 DNA reads TGCAGTGCTGACGGGACAGGGTCTTTTGGAAACACCATATATTTT. Translating gives CSADGTGSFGNTIYF.

The chain joins TRBV5-4 to TRBJ2-3; 8 nucleotides line up with TRBD2. This CDR3 is built from 15 residues. Germline CDR1 is SGHNT and CDR2 is YYREEE (reference sequence). The junction had 11 bases not matched to a gene; V was cut back by 4 bases and J by 7 bases. CDR3 loop: CASSAGKRGSNTQYF. The CDR3 nucleotides are TGTGCCAGCAGCGCAGGAAAGCGGGGGTCTAATACGCAGTATTTT.

This clonotype has only a few counts. The chain links TRBV5-1 to TRBJ2-5, with 8 bases aligning to TRBD2. V gave up 4 bases and J gave up 3 bases; unmatched junction bases: 5. Germline values: CDR1 SGHRS, CDR2 YFSETQ. The CDR3 is made up of 14 amino acids. The CDR3, as DNA: TGCGCCAGCAGCGCCGGGGGGGCAGAAGAGACCCAGTACTTC. It codes for CASSAGGAEETQYF.

The chain combines TRBV7-8 with TRBJ2-7; no firm D call. This CDR3 has 14 residues. The germline V gene encodes CDR1 SGHVS and CDR2 FQNEAQ. V shed 5 bases and J shed 1 base, with 12 bases lying between them. The CDR3 DNA is TGTGCCAGCAGCCCACGGGTTTCATCCTACGAGCAGTACGTC. This sequence encodes CASSPRVSSYEQYV.

The genes are TRBV5-4 and TRBJ2-5, with D unresolved. Germline V CDR1 and CDR2: SGHNT, YYREEE (reference sequence). The CDR3 has 14 amino acids. The V and J ends lost 4 bases and 5 bases respectively, with 15 bases between them. The CDR3 loop is CASSAPGTDETQYF. The CDR3 nucleotides read TGTGCCAGCAGCGCGCCCGGAACAGACGAGACCCAGTACTTC. Full variable domain (missing parts from reference TRBV5-4 and TRBJ2-5): ETGVTQSPTHLIKTRGQQVTLRCSSQSGHNTVSWYQQALGQGPQFIFQYYREEENGRGNFPPRFSGLQFPNYSSELNVNALELDDSALYLCASSAPGTDETQYFGPGTRLLVL.

Turning to this clonotype: With a much larger clone just one base away, this may be a read error. The J gene is TRBJ2-3, the V gene TRBV7-2; TRBD2 aligns across 14 bases. The germline V gene encodes CDR1 SGHTA and CDR2 FQGNSA. Losses at the gene ends were 5 bases for V and 13 bases for J; bases not matched to a gene: 14. The CDR3 has 16 residues. DNA of the CDR3: TGTGCCAGCAGCCTACCGGGACTAGCGGGGGCGCATTGGAAGTATTTT. Its protein product is CASSLPGLAGAHWKYF.

There are a few counts of this clonotype. The CDR3 is CASRLSMGTDTQYF. Here the CDR3 DNA reads TGTGCCAGCAGGCTTTCTATGGGGACAGATACGCAGTATTTT. The rearrangement joins TRBV6-2 or TRBV6-3 to TRBJ2-3, with no clear D. This CDR3 is built from 14 residues. CDR1 MNHEY and CDR2 SVGEGT come from the germline V gene. The ends were cut back, 6 bases at V and 3 bases at J, with 13 bases in the middle.

CDR3 DNA sequence: TGTGCCAGCAGGCCGGGGCGGAGTTGGCACGAGCAGTACTTC. Translating gives CASRPGRSWHEQYF. The chain links TRBV27 to TRBJ2-7; the D gene could be TRBD1 or TRBD2 (5 bases each). V lost 6 bases to trimming and J lost 5 bases, with 17 bases between them. Germline V gene sequence: CDR1 MNHEY, CDR2 SMNVEV (reference sequence). The CDR3 consists of 14 residues.

Many counts were recorded for this clonotype. The gene calls are TRBV6-5 and TRBJ1-1; the D gene is possibly TRBD1 (6 bases). The CDR3 has 15 residues. Trimming cost V 6 bases and J 1 base, with 15 bases left between them. Per germline, CDR1 MNHEY and CDR2 SVGAGI. The CDR3, as DNA: TGTGCCAGCAGCCTCCGGGACAACCCGAACACTGAAGCTTTCTTT. As protein: CASSLRDNPNTEAFF.

This clonotype was seen at least ten times. The J gene is TRBJ2-1, the V gene TRBV6-5; D possibly corresponds to TRBD2 (6 bases). The V gene lost 0 bases and the J gene lost 16 bases, with 19 bases spanning the gap. This CDR3 comprises 14 residues. Germline assignment: CDR1 MNHEY and CDR2 SVGAGI. The CDR3 DNA sequence: TGTGCCAGCAGTTACTCCGCCGGAGGGCGGCCCCTCTTCTTC. It specifies CASSYSAGGRPLFF.

This clonotype showed up many times. In nucleotides, the CDR3 is TGCAGTGCTAGAGGCACGGAGACATCTTACAATGAGCAGTTCTTC. Translation: CSARGTETSYNEQFF. The rearrangement joins TRBV20-1 to TRBJ2-1; D gene uncertain. V dropped 1 base and J dropped 4 bases, with 14 bases sitting between them. The CDR3 contains 15 residues. Looked up from germline, CDR1 is DFQATT and CDR2 is SNEGSKA (reference sequence).

J is TRBJ1-5 and V is TRBV27; D not certain. The CDR3 loop spans 13 amino acids. Germline CDR1 is MNHEY and CDR2 is SMNVEV (reference sequence). V was trimmed by 5 bases and J by 3 bases, leaving 8 bases between them. The CDR3 sequence: CASSPGYNQPQHF. CDR3 in DNA: TGTGCCAGCAGTCCAGGATACAATCAGCCCCAGCATTTT.

This clonotype was detected ten times or more. The chain is built from TRBV7-6 and TRBJ2-7; D is unresolved. Looked up from germline, CDR1 is SGHVS and CDR2 is FNYEAQ. V lost 4 bases and J 2 bases, leaving 6 bases between the germline ends. The CDR3 is 12 residues long. The CDR3 region has the DNA TGTGCCAGCAGCTCGCCCCCCTACGAGCAGTACTTC. Translating it yields CASSSPPYEQYF. Complete variable domain (other parts from reference TRBV7-6 and TRBJ2-7): GAGVSQSPRYKVTKRGQDVALRCDPISGHVSLYWYRQALGQGPEFLTYFNYEAQQDKSGLPNDRFSAERPEGSISTLTIQRTEQRDSAMYRCASSSPPYEQYFGPGTRLTVT.

The chain uses TRBV7-8 and TRBJ1-3; D is unresolved. In germline, CDR1 is SGHVS, CDR2 FQNEAQ. Trimming removed 11 bases from V and 4 bases from J, with 9 bases in between. The CDR3 has 11 residues. The CDR3 region is CADRAGNTIYF. The CDR3, as DNA: TGTGCCGATCGGGCGGGAAACACCATATATTTT.

This clonotype was seen a handful of times. CDR3 sequence reads: CASSFGGFGSPLHF. The CDR3 nucleotides read TGTGCCAGCAGTTTTGGGGGATTCGGTTCACCCCTCCACTTT. This sequence joins TRBV12-3 or TRBV12-4 and TRBJ1-6, with D tentatively TRBD1 (5 bases). This CDR3 spans 14 amino acids. Trimming removed 3 bases at V and 9 bases at J, with 12 bases between.

This clonotype was detected a few times. The chain uses TRBV7-7 and TRBJ2-7; 8 bases fit TRBD1. The CDR3 spans 15 residues. CDR1 is SSHAT, CDR2 FNYEAQ, per germline (reference sequence). Written as DNA, the CDR3 is TGTGCTAGCACCAAAAAACAGGGGGGCCCCTACGAGCAGTACGTC. It encodes CASTKKQGGPYEQYV.

The chain couples TRBV7-6 to TRBJ2-7; tentatively, D is TRBD1 or TRBD2 (5 bases each). The CDR3 covers 14 residues. V dropped 3 bases and J dropped 3 bases, with 12 bases sitting between them. Germline CDR1 reads SGHVS; CDR2 reads FNYEAQ. CDR3 residues: CASSLGTGYYEQYV. CDR3 nucleotide sequence: TGTGCCAGCAGCTTGGGGACGGGTTACTACGAGCAGTACGTC.

This clonotype has just a few counts. V is TRBV4-3 and J is TRBJ1-2; D remains ambiguous. The germline CDR1 and CDR2 sequences are LGHNA and YSLEER. The CDR3 has 18 residues. V was pared by 0 bases and J by 3 bases, with 20 bases between. The CDR3 region has the DNA TGCGCCAGCAGCCAAGATGGTGGACTGGTCCCCCGACACTATGGCTACACCTTC. Translated, it gives CASSQDGGLVPRHYGYTF.

This clonotype came up a few times. The V call is TRBV7-2, the J call TRBJ2-2; D is uncertain. Germline CDR1 SGHTA, CDR2 FQGNSA. V gave up 2 bases and J gave up 6 bases, with 7 bases separating them. The CDR3 totals 13 residues. The CDR3, as DNA: TGTGCCAGCAGCTTAAAGTCGGCCGGGGAGCTGTTTTTT. Its translation is CASSLKSAGELFF.

Only a few counts were recorded for this clonotype. The rearrangement uses TRBV11-2 and TRBJ2-1; TRBD2 aligns across 8 bases. The CDR3 has 14 amino acids. Germline V gives CDR1 SGHAT, CDR2 FQNNGV. V was pared by 5 bases and J by 8 bases, with 8 bases of the junction left unmatched. CDR3 sequence: CASSQGTSGDEQFF. The DNA of the CDR3 is TGTGCCAGCAGCCAAGGGACTAGTGGGGATGAGCAGTTCTTC.

There are a few counts of this clonotype. The V gene is TRBV5-1, the J gene TRBJ1-2; 7 nucleotides match TRBD1. The CDR3 covers 15 residues. The germline gives CDR1 SGHRS, CDR2 YFSETQ. Germline trimming cut 1 base from V and 8 bases from J; bases unmatched to any gene: 11. Here the CDR3 DNA reads TGCGCCAGCAGCTTGACCCAGGCGACAGGGAAGGGCTACACCTTC. Its protein is CASSLTQATGKGYTF.

This clonotype was seen at least ten times. This chain links TRBV4-3 with TRBJ1-6; D perhaps matches TRBD1 (5 bases). The CDR3 sequence is 16 residues long. In germline, CDR1 is LGHNA, CDR2 YSLEER. V was clipped by 4 bases and J by 9 bases, with 19 bases between them. This CDR3 reads CASSLGGGGIGSPLHF. The CDR3 DNA reads as TGCGCCAGCAGCCTCGGCGGGGGAGGGATAGGTTCACCCCTCCACTTT.

This sequence joins TRBV4-1 and TRBJ1-1; maybe TRBD1 (5 bases). The CDR3 is made up of 14 amino acids. The germline CDR1 and CDR2 sequences are MGHRA and YSYEKL. Trimming shortened V by 5 bases and J by 4 bases, and 14 bases separated the two germline ends. CDR3 region: CASSSNYGATEAFF. In nucleotides, the CDR3 is TGCGCCAGCAGCTCCAACTACGGGGCCACTGAAGCTTTCTTT.